This T cell receptor beta chain emerged from a study of sequential checkpoint blockade in melanoma. Specified treatment: randomized to nivolumab then ipilimumab (arm A) or the reverse (arm B). Patients had received no earlier DNA-damaging chemotherapy. Clones were read by immunoSEQ multiplex PCR, and TCRdb kept only the in-frame ones, dropping some. The sample shows 40,000 or so clones, approximately 90% of them seen only once. Germline CDR1 and CDR2: SGDLS and YYNGEE. The CDR3 has 14 residues. The material was CD8+ T cells sorted from blood (inferred from file names), obtained from a patient given nivolumab and ipilimumab in sequence. The sequence was obtained from a human donor with melanoma. This chain connects TRBV9 to TRBJ2-5, with 8 bases fitting TRBD1. The DNA end lines up better with TRBJ2-7; the J call may be wrong. In DNA form, the CDR3 reads TGTGCCAGCAGCGTAGCTACGACAGGGGTCGAGCAGTACTTC. Amino acids: CASSVATTGVEQYF.